The source of this TCR beta chain is a study of identical twins. Unique molecular identifiers were present on the cDNA, and a universal primer site came from template switching. TCRdb reanalysed the 5' RACE reads using MiXCR and keeps one entry per CDR3 protein. The repertoire includes approximately 500,000 distinct CDR3 sequences, roughly 15% of them detected once, and 0.44% sits in the top ten. This CDR3 has 16 amino acids. Trimming removed 1 base at V and 2 bases at J, with 18 bases between. The germline V gene has CDR1 SQVTM and CDR2 ANQGSEA. These sequences were also reported in another study, on yellow fever vaccine responses in identical twins. According to that study: Twins showed a vaccine T cell response that reportedly seemed partly convergent, partly personalized.

Input material: CD4+ T cells sorted from blood. The sequence was obtained from a woman between 18 and 29 years old in good health. The chain couples TRBV29-1 to TRBJ2-7; D tentatively fits TRBD1 or TRBD2 (7 bases each). The CDR3 DNA reads as TGCAGCGTTGAAGCCAGACAGCAGGGGGGGACCTACGAGCAGTACTTC. Amino acids: CSVEARQQGGTYEQYF.